This T cell receptor (beta chain) stems from a study of identical twins (dated by TCRdb to 2016 to 2017). Background for the entire study: To test whether fetal clonotypes persist, this study deep-sequenced TCR alpha and beta repertoires from monozygotic twins, from unrelated adults of various ages, and from cord blood. To rule out contamination, the twin experiments were replicated at different times with different library preparation protocols.

Library prep was done by 5' RACE. The sequencing machine was an Illumina HiSeq 2000. A universal primer binding site was introduced by template switching, and a unique molecular identifier was present in the final cDNA, enabling accurate counting of TCR cDNA molecules. First-strand cDNA for TCR alpha and beta chains was synthesized from specific primers in the conserved constant-segment region. Each cDNA library was double barcoded, with a SMART-Mk sample barcode plus Illumina barcodes, to control for contamination. TruSeq adapter sequences and Illumina sample barcodes were added in two successive PCR steps. The Illumina HiSeq platform was used with custom primers to sequence TCR alpha and beta cDNA libraries. The original pipeline was this. Raw reads were processed with MiGEC to extract unique molecular identifiers, and MiXCR was used to determine CDR3 positions. For each individual, recombination models were inferred using an EM algorithm with the repgenHMM and IGoR tools. Shared clonotypes were analyzed with the tcR package in R, and sharing was normalized by the product of cloneset sizes. Out-of-frame nonproductive sequences were analyzed to study raw recombination free of thymic and clonal selection effects. In TCRdb, the public reads were trimmed at Q25 with fastp and aligned with MiXCR, with productive beta chains retained. CDR3 protein sequences are deduplicated, and each keeps its most common genes and DNA. TCRdb's processing, not the authors' own work, is the source of the V and J calls. This sample has a few hundred thousand distinct CDR3 sequences in its table, and roughly 18% of those were observed once. The ten largest account for 12% of the sample.

Every donor in the study was a healthy Caucasian. The study also sequenced three unrelated non-twin adults: a male aged 18 to 29, a male aged 50 to 60 and a female aged 50 to 60. Miltenyi CD45RO+ enrichment and human naive T-cell isolation kits were used to isolate memory (CD45RO+) and naive T cells from PBMC. The junction shows trimming of 0 bases on V and 3 bases on J, and the gene matches do not reach 14 bases of it. Counted from cysteine to phenylalanine, this CDR3 has 20 amino acids. The retained sequence is limited to the CDR3, 60 bases, with the frame set at the first base. The germline V gene sets CDR1 to SGHTA and CDR2 to FQGNSA. What the study reported, not specific to this receptor: Because the same donors could not be followed over many years, the conclusions relied on cross-sectional statistical analysis. In monozygotic twins, out-of-frame TCR alpha sharing was systematically underestimated by recombination models, although the models agreed with sharing between unrelated individuals. Invariant T cells such as MAIT and iNKT could partly confound zero-insertion analyses, although diverse VJ usage argued against such confounding for most clonotypes. The excess sharing between twins in beta out-of-frame sequences was weaker because fewer shared sequences reduced the signal-to-noise ratio. Abundant cord blood beta clonotypes had fewer insertions, young adult naive repertoires showed a similar but weaker trend, and memory repertoires showed no such trend. Compared with coincidental sharing between unrelated individuals, an excess of low generation-probability sequences was observed among out-of-frame TCR alpha sequences shared between twins.

As concerns this clonotype: Its antigen is currently not known. Per-nucleotide qualities are absent, and no much larger clonotype sits a single base away.

This chain is built from TRBV7-2 and TRBJ2-4, with 10 junctional bases fitting TRBD2. This receptor was taken from a man aged 45-60 years in good health. The sample comprised naive T cells sorted from blood. Explained via the paper, the cell subset or site label denotes: cells isolated with a human naive T-cell isolation kit. The sequenced DNA is TGTGCCAGCAGCTTAGCCGGGCTAGCGGGGGCCGTAGTCGGCAAAAACATTCAGTACTTC. Its amino acids are CASSLAGLAGAVVGKNIQYF.